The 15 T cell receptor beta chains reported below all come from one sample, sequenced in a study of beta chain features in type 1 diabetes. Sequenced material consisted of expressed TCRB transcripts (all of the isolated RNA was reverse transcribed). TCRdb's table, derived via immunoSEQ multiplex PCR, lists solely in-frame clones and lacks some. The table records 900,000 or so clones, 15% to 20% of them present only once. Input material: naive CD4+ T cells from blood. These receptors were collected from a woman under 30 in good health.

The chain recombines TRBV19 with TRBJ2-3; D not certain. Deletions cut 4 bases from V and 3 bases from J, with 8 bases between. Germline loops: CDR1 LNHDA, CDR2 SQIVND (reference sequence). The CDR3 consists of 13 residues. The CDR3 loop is CASSTVWTDTQYF. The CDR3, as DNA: TGTGCCAGTAGTACCGTCTGGACAGATACGCAGTATTTT. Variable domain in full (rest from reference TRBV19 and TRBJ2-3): DGGITQSPKYLFRKEGQNVTLSCEQNLNHDAMYWYRQDPGQGLRLIYYSQIVNDFQKGDIAEGYSVSREKKESFPLTVTSAQKNPTAFYLCASSTVWTDTQYFGPGTRLTVL.

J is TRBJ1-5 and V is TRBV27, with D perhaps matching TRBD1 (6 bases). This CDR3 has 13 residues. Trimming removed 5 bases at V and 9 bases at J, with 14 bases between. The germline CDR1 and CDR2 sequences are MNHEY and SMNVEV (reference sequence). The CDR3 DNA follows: TGTGCCAGCAGTATACAGGGTCGCGGGCCCCAGCATTTT. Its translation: CASSIQGRGPQHF.

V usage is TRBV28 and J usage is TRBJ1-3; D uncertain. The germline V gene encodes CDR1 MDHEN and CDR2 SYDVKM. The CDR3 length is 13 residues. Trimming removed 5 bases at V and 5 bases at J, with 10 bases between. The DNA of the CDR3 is TGTGCCAGCAGTCCCCCGGGGAGAAACACCATATATTTT. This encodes CASSPPGRNTIYF.

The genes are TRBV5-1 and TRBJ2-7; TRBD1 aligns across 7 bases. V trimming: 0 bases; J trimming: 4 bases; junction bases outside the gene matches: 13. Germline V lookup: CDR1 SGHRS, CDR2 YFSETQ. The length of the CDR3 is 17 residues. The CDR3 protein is CASSLASRKGARYEQYF. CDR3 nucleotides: TGCGCCAGCAGCTTGGCTTCCCGGAAGGGGGCGCGGTACGAGCAGTACTTC.

The CDR3 DNA reads as TGTGCCAGCAGCTTAGGGGGCCGGGGAAAAGGACAGCCCCAGCATTTT. Translated, it gives CASSLGGRGKGQPQHF. The chain uses TRBV7-2 and TRBJ1-5; weak D call: TRBD1 (5 bases). Germline V lookup: CDR1 SGHTA, CDR2 FQGNSA. Trimming removed 1 base at V and 7 bases at J, with 17 bases between. The CDR3 loop spans 16 amino acids.

The CDR3 nucleotides read TGTGCCAGCAGCCAGAACAGGGAAGAGACCCAGTACTTC. It yields the protein CASSQNREETQYF. J is TRBJ2-5 and V is TRBV7-2; D may be TRBD1 (6 bases). CDR3 length: 13 amino acids. V gave up 5 bases and J gave up 3 bases, with 10 bases separating them. Germline V CDR1 and CDR2: SGHTA, FQGNSA.

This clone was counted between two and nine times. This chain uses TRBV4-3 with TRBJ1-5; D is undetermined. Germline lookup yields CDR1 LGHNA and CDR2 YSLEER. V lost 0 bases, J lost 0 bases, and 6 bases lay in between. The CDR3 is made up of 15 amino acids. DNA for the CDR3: TGCGCCAGCAGCCAAGAAAGGTATAGCAATCAGCCCCAGCATTTT. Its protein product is CASSQERYSNQPQHF.

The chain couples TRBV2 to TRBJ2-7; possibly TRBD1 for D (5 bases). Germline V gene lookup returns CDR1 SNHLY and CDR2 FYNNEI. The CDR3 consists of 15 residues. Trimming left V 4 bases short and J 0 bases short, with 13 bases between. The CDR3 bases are TGTGCCAGCAGTGGGTTTAAGACAGCCTCCTACGAGCAGTACTTC. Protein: CASSGFKTASYEQYF.

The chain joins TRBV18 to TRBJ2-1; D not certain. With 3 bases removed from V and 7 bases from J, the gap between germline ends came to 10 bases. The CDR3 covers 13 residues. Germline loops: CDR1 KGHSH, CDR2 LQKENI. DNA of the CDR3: TGTGCCAGCTCACCTGAGTCCGTAAATGAGCAGTTCTTC. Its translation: CASSPESVNEQFF.

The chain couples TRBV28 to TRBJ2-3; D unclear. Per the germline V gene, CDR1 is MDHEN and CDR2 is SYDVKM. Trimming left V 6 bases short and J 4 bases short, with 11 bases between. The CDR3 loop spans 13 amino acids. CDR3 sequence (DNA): TGTGCCAGCAGGACAAGCAGTCCAGATACGCAGTATTTT. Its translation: CASRTSSPDTQYF.

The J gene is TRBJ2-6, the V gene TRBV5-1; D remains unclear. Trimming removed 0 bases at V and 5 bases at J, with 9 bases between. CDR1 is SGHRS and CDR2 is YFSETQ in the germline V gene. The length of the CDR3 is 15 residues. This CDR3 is CASSLGVRRANVLTF. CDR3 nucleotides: TGCGCCAGCAGCTTGGGGGTCAGACGGGCCAACGTCCTGACTTTC.

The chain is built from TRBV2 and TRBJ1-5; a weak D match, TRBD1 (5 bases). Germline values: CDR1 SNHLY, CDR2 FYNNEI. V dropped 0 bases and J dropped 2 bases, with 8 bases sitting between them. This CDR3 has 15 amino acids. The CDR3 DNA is TGTGCCAGCAGTGAAGCGCAGGGAGGCAATCAGCCCCAGCATTTT. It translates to CASSEAQGGNQPQHF.

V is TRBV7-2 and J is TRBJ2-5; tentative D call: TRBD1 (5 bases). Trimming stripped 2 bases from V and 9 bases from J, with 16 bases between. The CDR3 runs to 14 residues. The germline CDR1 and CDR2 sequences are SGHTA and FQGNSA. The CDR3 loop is CASSLSGAIGAQYF. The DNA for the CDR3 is TGTGCCAGCAGCTTATCCGGAGCGATAGGGGCCCAGTACTTC.

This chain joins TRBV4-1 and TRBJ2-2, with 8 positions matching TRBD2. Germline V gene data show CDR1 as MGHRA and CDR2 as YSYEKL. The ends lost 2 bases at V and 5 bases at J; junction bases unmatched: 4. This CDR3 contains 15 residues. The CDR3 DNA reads TGCGCCAGCAGCCAAAGACTAGCGCCAACCGGGGAGCTGTTTTTT. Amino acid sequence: CASSQRLAPTGELFF.

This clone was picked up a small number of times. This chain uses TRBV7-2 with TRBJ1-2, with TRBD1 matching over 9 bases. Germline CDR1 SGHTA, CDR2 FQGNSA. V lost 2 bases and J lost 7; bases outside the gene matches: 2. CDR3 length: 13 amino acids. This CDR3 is CASSLKTGGGYTF. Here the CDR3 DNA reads TGTGCCAGCAGCTTAAAGACAGGGGGTGGCTACACCTTC.